These T cell receptor beta chains were read from a single sample in a study of T cells in Graves' hyperthyroidism and ophthalmopathy. TCRdb used MiXCR to reprocess the multiplex PCR reads, holding one entry per CDR3 protein. Among about 350,000 distinct CDR3 sequences listed, more than 11% were seen once. The sample taken for sequencing was blood. The source is a woman aged 25 to 39 with Graves' hyperthyroidism. Each CDR3 is given with its conserved first and last residue. The D gene is left open where the match is weak. The size field is filled for only some rows; it gives once, few, many or a size class.

d_gene: TRBD2; abundance: -; v_gene: TRBV11-2; j_gene: TRBJ2-2; CDR3aa: CASSRPSGGTGELFF; CDR3nt: TGTGCCAGCAGCCGCCCAAGCGGGGGTACCGGGGAGCTGTTTTTT
d_gene: TRBD1; abundance: few; v_gene: TRBV28; j_gene: TRBJ2-3; CDR3aa: CASSPQGGPDTQYF; CDR3nt: TGTGCCAGCAGTCCACAGGGGGGACCAGATACGCAGTATTTT
d_gene: -; abundance: many; v_gene: TRBV30; j_gene: TRBJ1-1; CDR3aa: CAWTPLPNTEAFF; CDR3nt: TGTGCCTGGACCCCACTCCCGAACACTGAAGCTTTCTTT
d_gene: -; abundance: -; v_gene: TRBV7-9; j_gene: TRBJ2-7; CDR3aa: CASSLYRGGDEQYF; CDR3nt: TGTGCCAGCAGCTTATATCGGGGCGGCGACGAGCAGTACTTC
d_gene: -; abundance: many; v_gene: TRBV11-2; j_gene: TRBJ2-7; CDR3aa: CASSSLRVSVGEQYF; CDR3nt: TGTGCCAGCAGCTCCCTCCGAGTATCTGTGGGCGAGCAGTACTTC
d_gene: TRBD1; abundance: -; v_gene: TRBV20-1; j_gene: TRBJ2-7; CDR3aa: CSAQGTGHPYEQYF; CDR3nt: TGCAGTGCCCAAGGGACAGGCCACCCCTACGAGCAGTACTTC
d_gene: TRBD2; abundance: many; v_gene: TRBV2; j_gene: TRBJ2-3; CDR3aa: CASRRVSGITDTQYF; CDR3nt: TGTGCCAGCAGGAGGGTTAGCGGGATCACAGATACGCAGTATTTT
d_gene: TRBD2; abundance: many; v_gene: TRBV2; j_gene: TRBJ2-7; CDR3aa: CASRRSSGTYEQYF; CDR3nt: TGTGCCAGCAGGAGGTCTAGCGGAACCTACGAGCAGTACTTC
d_gene: -; abundance: many; v_gene: TRBV5-6; j_gene: TRBJ2-5; CDR3aa: CASTPKRRRETQYF; CDR3nt: TGTGCCAGCACCCCCAAGAGGCGGAGAGAGACCCAGTACTTC
d_gene: TRBD2; abundance: many; v_gene: TRBV27; j_gene: TRBJ2-1; CDR3aa: CASSFISGSEQFF; CDR3nt: TGTGCCAGCAGTTTTATTAGCGGGAGTGAGCAGTTCTTC
d_gene: -; abundance: many; v_gene: TRBV12-3/TRBV12-4; j_gene: TRBJ2-1; CDR3aa: CASSLDSNEQFF; CDR3nt: TGTGCCAGCAGTTTGGACAGCAATGAGCAGTTCTTC
d_gene: -; abundance: -; v_gene: TRBV9; j_gene: TRBJ1-3; CDR3aa: CASSVAGSSGNTIYF; CDR3nt: TGTGCCAGCAGCGTAGCGGGGAGCTCTGGAAACACCATATATTTT
d_gene: -; abundance: many; v_gene: TRBV12-3/TRBV12-4; j_gene: TRBJ2-3; CDR3aa: CASSPSPGTEPDTDTQYF; CDR3nt: TGTGCCAGCAGTCCCTCTCCCGGGACTGAGCCCGACACAGATACGCAGTATTTT
d_gene: TRBD1; abundance: many; v_gene: TRBV30; j_gene: TRBJ1-4; CDR3aa: CAWSAGTGGNEKLFF; CDR3nt: TGTGCCTGGAGCGCCGGGACAGGGGGTAATGAAAAACTGTTTTTT
d_gene: -; abundance: few; v_gene: TRBV30; j_gene: TRBJ1-1; CDR3aa: CAWSEVDTEAFF; CDR3nt: TGTGCCTGGAGTGAGGTAGATACTGAAGCTTTCTTT
d_gene: -; abundance: few; v_gene: TRBV4-3; j_gene: TRBJ1-1; CDR3aa: CASSQSMPSEAFF; CDR3nt: TGCGCCAGCAGCCAAAGCATGCCTTCTGAAGCTTTCTTT
d_gene: -; abundance: many; v_gene: TRBV28; j_gene: TRBJ2-1; CDR3aa: CASAAPRQESNEQFF; CDR3nt: TGTGCCAGCGCAGCCCCCCGGCAGGAAAGCAATGAGCAGTTCTTC
d_gene: -; abundance: -; v_gene: TRBV28; j_gene: TRBJ1-4; CDR3aa: CASSSAPNSGLFF; CDR3nt: TGTGCCAGCAGTTCTGCCCCCAATAGTGGACTGTTTTTT
d_gene: -; abundance: many; v_gene: TRBV29-1; j_gene: TRBJ1-5; CDR3aa: CSARTVSNQPQHF; CDR3nt: TGCAGCGCACGGACGGTGAGCAATCAGCCCCAGCATTTT
d_gene: -; abundance: -; v_gene: TRBV6-6; j_gene: TRBJ1-4; CDR3aa: CASSYQSPEKLFF; CDR3nt: TGTGCCAGCAGTTACCAAAGCCCCGAAAAACTGTTTTTT
d_gene: TRBD1; abundance: many; v_gene: TRBV2; j_gene: TRBJ1-6; CDR3aa: CATRTGSGYNSPLHF; CDR3nt: TGTGCCACTCGGACAGGCTCAGGATATAATTCACCCCTCCACTTT
d_gene: -; abundance: -; v_gene: TRBV6-5; j_gene: TRBJ2-2; CDR3aa: CASSYSPRGRTGELFF; CDR3nt: TGTGCCAGCAGTTACTCCCCTCGGGGTAGGACCGGGGAGCTGTTTTTT
d_gene: -; abundance: -; v_gene: TRBV28; j_gene: TRBJ2-7; CDR3aa: CASSQGGTLYEQYF; CDR3nt: TGTGCCAGCAGCCAGGGGGGGACCCTCTACGAGCAGTACTTC
d_gene: -; abundance: many; v_gene: TRBV7-8; j_gene: TRBJ1-1; CDR3aa: CASRLERAVTEAFF; CDR3nt: TGTGCCAGCAGGTTGGAAAGGGCCGTTACTGAAGCTTTCTTT
d_gene: -; abundance: many; v_gene: TRBV11-2; j_gene: TRBJ1-1; CDR3aa: CASLRTDYMNTEAFF; CDR3nt: TGTGCCAGCCTTCGGACAGATTACATGAACACTGAAGCTTTCTTT
d_gene: -; abundance: many; v_gene: TRBV12-3/TRBV12-4; j_gene: TRBJ1-5; CDR3aa: CASSLWADINQPQHF; CDR3nt: TGTGCCAGCAGTTTATGGGCGGATATCAATCAGCCCCAGCATTTT
d_gene: TRBD2; abundance: many; v_gene: TRBV6-2/TRBV6-3; j_gene: TRBJ2-1; CDR3aa: CASSSLAVVYNEQFF; CDR3nt: TGTGCCAGCAGTTCACTAGCGGTTGTCTACAATGAGCAGTTCTTC
d_gene: -; abundance: many; v_gene: TRBV6-1; j_gene: TRBJ2-1; CDR3aa: CASGKYNEQFF; CDR3nt: TGTGCCAGCGGAAAATACAATGAGCAGTTCTTC
d_gene: TRBD2; abundance: -; v_gene: TRBV7-6; j_gene: TRBJ2-1; CDR3aa: CASSRGGLAWTQTYNEQFF; CDR3nt: TGTGCCAGCAGCCGGGGGGGACTAGCGTGGACCCAAACGTACAATGAGCAGTTCTTC
d_gene: -; abundance: once; v_gene: TRBV29-1; j_gene: TRBJ2-1; CDR3aa: CSARSDLTRDEQFF; CDR3nt: TGCAGCGCCCGCTCGGACCTAACGCGGGATGAGCAGTTCTTC
d_gene: -; abundance: few; v_gene: TRBV6-1; j_gene: TRBJ1-1; CDR3aa: CASGPRLTEAFF; CDR3nt: TGTGCCAGCGGACCCAGGCTCACTGAAGCTTTCTTT
d_gene: -; abundance: many; v_gene: TRBV6-1; j_gene: TRBJ2-5; CDR3aa: CASSEWVITTQYF; CDR3nt: TGTGCCAGCAGTGAATGGGTGATTACGACCCAGTACTTC
d_gene: TRBD2; abundance: few; v_gene: TRBV20-1; j_gene: TRBJ2-7; CDR3aa: CSARMGLAGGYEQYF; CDR3nt: TGCAGTGCTAGGATGGGGCTAGCGGGAGGGTACGAGCAGTACTTC
d_gene: TRBD1; abundance: many; v_gene: TRBV28; j_gene: TRBJ2-7; CDR3aa: CASTAGGPYEQYF; CDR3nt: TGTGCCAGCACCGCAGGGGGCCCCTACGAGCAGTACTTC
d_gene: -; abundance: few; v_gene: TRBV6-1; j_gene: TRBJ2-7; CDR3aa: CASLGKRAGPSYEQYF; CDR3nt: TGTGCCAGTCTGGGCAAGCGGGCAGGACCCTCCTACGAGCAGTACTTC
d_gene: TRBD2; abundance: few; v_gene: TRBV20-1; j_gene: TRBJ2-1; CDR3aa: CSARVTLAGVDEQFF; CDR3nt: TGCAGTGCTAGAGTTACTCTAGCGGGAGTCGATGAGCAGTTCTTC
d_gene: -; abundance: many; v_gene: TRBV12-3/TRBV12-4; j_gene: TRBJ2-2; CDR3aa: CASSTGSGELFF; CDR3nt: TGTGCCAGCAGTACGGGTTCCGGGGAGCTGTTTTTT
d_gene: TRBD1; abundance: few; v_gene: TRBV19; j_gene: TRBJ2-4; CDR3aa: CASSIGTRRQGDLLAKNIQYF; CDR3nt: TGTGCCAGTAGTATAGGGACGAGGAGACAGGGGGACTTACTAGCCAAAAACATTCAGTACTTC
d_gene: -; abundance: few; v_gene: TRBV7-9; j_gene: TRBJ2-7; CDR3aa: CASSGGDSVSPEQYF; CDR3nt: TGTGCCAGCAGCGGAGGGGACAGCGTGTCCCCCGAGCAGTACTTC
d_gene: -; abundance: many; v_gene: TRBV28; j_gene: TRBJ1-5; CDR3aa: CLAGPKHF; CDR3nt: TGTTTGGCAGGCCCTAAGCATTTT
d_gene: -; abundance: many; v_gene: TRBV29-1; j_gene: TRBJ1-1; CDR3aa: CSVDRSNRDTEAFF; CDR3nt: TGCAGCGTTGATCGATCAAATAGGGACACTGAAGCTTTCTTT
d_gene: TRBD2; abundance: many; v_gene: TRBV24-1; j_gene: TRBJ2-1; CDR3aa: CAPIGEGPNNEQFF; CDR3nt: TGTGCCCCTATTGGGGAGGGCCCCAACAATGAGCAGTTCTTC
d_gene: TRBD2; abundance: -; v_gene: TRBV4-1; j_gene: TRBJ2-1; CDR3aa: CASSTLVGTSGRYNEQFF; CDR3nt: TGCGCCAGCAGCACTCTAGTCGGGACTAGCGGGAGGTACAATGAGCAGTTCTTC
d_gene: -; abundance: many; v_gene: TRBV28; j_gene: TRBJ2-7; CDR3aa: CASGRHEQYF; CDR3nt: TGTGCCAGCGGGAGACACGAGCAGTACTTC
d_gene: TRBD1; abundance: few; v_gene: TRBV7-9; j_gene: TRBJ2-6; CDR3aa: CASSRARDRGKSGANVLTF; CDR3nt: TGTGCCAGCAGCCGAGCTCGGGACAGGGGAAAGAGTGGGGCCAACGTCCTGACTTTC
d_gene: -; abundance: many; v_gene: TRBV10-3; j_gene: TRBJ2-1; CDR3aa: CAISVRDEGNEQFF; CDR3nt: TGTGCCATCAGTGTGCGGGATGAGGGCAATGAGCAGTTCTTC
d_gene: -; abundance: few; v_gene: TRBV29-1; j_gene: TRBJ1-3; CDR3aa: CSVEVQVGNTIYF; CDR3nt: TGCAGCGTTGAGGTACAGGTCGGAAACACCATATATTTT
d_gene: -; abundance: many; v_gene: TRBV2; j_gene: TRBJ2-7; CDR3aa: CASLTIGTPYEQYF; CDR3nt: TGTGCCAGCCTAACGATCGGTACTCCCTACGAGCAGTACTTC
d_gene: TRBD2; abundance: -; v_gene: TRBV25-1; j_gene: TRBJ2-2; CDR3aa: CASRPTSGPTGELFF; CDR3nt: TGTGCCAGCCGCCCAACTAGCGGACCCACCGGGGAGCTGTTTTTT
d_gene: -; abundance: -; v_gene: TRBV29-1; j_gene: TRBJ2-1; CDR3aa: CSVEQGYEQFF; CDR3nt: TGCAGCGTTGAACAGGGCTATGAGCAGTTCTTC
d_gene: TRBD2; abundance: many; v_gene: TRBV6-2/TRBV6-3; j_gene: TRBJ2-1; CDR3aa: CASTTGSGGVSYNEQFF; CDR3nt: TGTGCCAGCACCACAGGGAGCGGGGGGGTCTCCTACAATGAGCAGTTCTTC